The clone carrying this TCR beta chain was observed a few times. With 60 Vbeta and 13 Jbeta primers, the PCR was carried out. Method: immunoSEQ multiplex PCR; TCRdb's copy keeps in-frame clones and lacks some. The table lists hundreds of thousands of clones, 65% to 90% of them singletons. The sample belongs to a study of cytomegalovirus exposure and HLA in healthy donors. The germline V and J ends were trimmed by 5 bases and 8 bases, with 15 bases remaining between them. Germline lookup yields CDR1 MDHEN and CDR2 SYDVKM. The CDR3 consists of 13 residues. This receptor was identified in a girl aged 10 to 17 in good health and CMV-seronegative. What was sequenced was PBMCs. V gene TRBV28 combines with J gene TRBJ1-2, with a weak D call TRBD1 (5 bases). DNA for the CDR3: TGTGCCAGCAGTCAACCCCCGGGGGACGGCTACACCTTC. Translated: CASSQPPGDGYTF.